The 29 T cell receptor beta chains presented below share a single source sample, sequenced in a study of blood T cell repertoires in COVID-19. The table came from immunoSEQ multiplex PCR; TCRdb's copy has only in-frame clones and leaves some out. This sample yields roughly 60,000 clones, of which approximately 80% are seen a single time; 10% to 13% belongs to the top ten. Specimen: peripheral blood. The receptors were gathered from a man aged 25-40 years with COVID-19, enrolled during active disease.

By frequency in the sample, this clone is medium-sized (0.01 to 0.1%). The chain employs TRBV27 and TRBJ2-7; 15 positions agree with TRBD2. CDR3 length equals 16 residues. The V and J ends lost 7 bases and 7 bases, in that order; junction bases with no gene match: 11. From germline, CDR1 is MNHEY and CDR2 SMNVEV (reference sequence). The CDR3 DNA follows: TGTGCCAGCAAGGCGTCCGGGACTAGCGGGAGGTTGGAGCAGTACTTC. Protein sequence: CASKASGTSGRLEQYF.

The V and J genes are TRBV6-5 and TRBJ2-7, with 9 nucleotides matching TRBD1. This CDR3 comprises 15 residues. Germline V CDR1 and CDR2: MNHEY, SVGAGI. V dropped 4 bases and J dropped 3; count of bases not matched to a gene: 7. The CDR3 bases are TGTGCCAGCAGTTTGGACAGGGGAGGAGTCTACGAGCAGTACTTC. Amino acid sequence: CASSLDRGGVYEQYF.

Written as DNA, the CDR3 is TGTGCCAGCACCCTACTAAGGGAGGTCACTGAAGCTTTCTTT. Translated: CASTLLREVTEAFF. The chain couples TRBV2 to TRBJ1-1; D is uncertain. This CDR3 region has 14 residues. Germline V gene lookup returns CDR1 SNHLY and CDR2 FYNNEI. V lost 7 bases to trimming and J lost 4 bases, with 16 bases between them.

This chain connects TRBV10-2 to TRBJ2-1; D unresolved. V was cut by 5 bases and J by 4 bases, with 6 bases left in between. The CDR3 is 12 amino acids. CDR1 is WSHSY and CDR2 is SAAADI in the germline V gene. DNA for the CDR3: TGCGCCAGCAGTAGAACATACAATGAGCAGTTCTTC. This gives the protein CASSRTYNEQFF.

The V call is TRBV3-1 (or the pseudogene TRBV3-2), the J call TRBJ2-7; TRBD2 is a possible D gene (5 bases). Germline CDR1 and CDR2: LGHDT and YNNKEL (reference sequence). Trimming removed 1 base at V and 2 bases at J, with 12 bases between. The CDR3 consists of 15 residues. CDR3 region: CASSQVGSGTYEQYF. CDR3 nucleotide sequence: TGTGCCAGCAGCCAAGTTGGGAGCGGAACCTACGAGCAGTACTTC.

V and J are TRBV2 and TRBJ1-1; D remains ambiguous. The germline V gene encodes CDR1 SNHLY and CDR2 FYNNEI. The CDR3 contains 13 residues. Trimming removed 6 bases from V and 0 bases from J, with 8 bases in between. The CDR3 DNA reads as TGTGCCAGCAGCCTGAGATTGAACACTGAAGCTTTCTTT. As protein: CASSLRLNTEAFF.

The chain is built from TRBV27 and TRBJ2-4; D might be TRBD1 (6 bases). V shed 5 bases and J shed 0 bases, with 11 bases lying between them. In germline, CDR1 is MNHEY, CDR2 SMNVEV (reference sequence). There are 15 residues in the CDR3. The CDR3 loop reads CASSLQGLAKNIQYF. The CDR3 DNA reads TGTGCCAGCAGTCTTCAGGGGTTAGCCAAAAACATTCAGTACTTC.

V usage is TRBV2 and J usage is TRBJ1-1, with 7 bases matching TRBD1. The CDR3 sequence is 13 residues long. With 6 bases clipped from V and 1 base from J, the junction kept 2 bases outside the gene matches. Germline CDR1 SNHLY, CDR2 FYNNEI. The CDR3 spells CASRGQPNTEAFF. The CDR3 DNA sequence: TGTGCCAGCAGGGGACAGCCGAACACTGAAGCTTTCTTT. Full variable domain (outside the CDR3, taken from reference TRBV2 and TRBJ1-1): EPEVTQTPSHQVTQMGQEVILRCVPISNHLYFYWYRQILGQKVEFLVSFYNNEISEKSEIFDDQFSVERPDGSNFTLKIRSTKLEDSAMYFCASRGQPNTEAFFGQGTRLTVV.

This clone was counted a few times. The chain employs TRBV2 and TRBJ1-4; a possible D gene is TRBD1 (5 bases). The V end was cut by 7 bases, the J end by 5 bases, with 11 bases between. This CDR3 region has 13 residues. Germline V gives CDR1 SNHLY, CDR2 FYNNEI. The CDR3 protein is CASIIHRNEKLFF. As DNA, the CDR3 is TGTGCCAGCATTATACACAGGAATGAAAAACTGTTTTTT.

The chain recombines TRBV28 with TRBJ1-4; D is possibly TRBD1 (5 bases). Per germline, CDR1 MDHEN and CDR2 SYDVKM. This CDR3 has 18 residues. V was trimmed by 0 bases and J by 7 bases, leaving 21 bases between them. The CDR3 is CASSLWAVGGGSVEKLFF. The CDR3 nucleotides read TGTGCCAGCAGTTTATGGGCCGTTGGGGGAGGGAGCGTTGAAAAACTGTTTTTT. Drawing the rest from reference TRBV28 and TRBJ1-4, the complete variable domain is DVKVTQSSRYLVKRTGEKVFLECVQDMDHENMFWYRQDPGLGLRLIYFSYDVKMKEKGDIPEGYSVSREKKERFSLILESASTNQTSMYLCASSLWAVGGGSVEKLFFGSGTQLSVL.

The V and J genes are TRBV28 and TRBJ1-5, with D tentatively TRBD1 (5 bases). Germline V gene data show CDR1 as MDHEN and CDR2 as SYDVKM. The CDR3 totals 14 residues. V was clipped by 7 bases and J by 5 bases, with 15 bases between them. In DNA form, the CDR3 reads TGTGCCAGCACACCCGGGGGGATACATCAGCCCCAGCATTTT. This sequence encodes CASTPGGIHQPQHF.

This chain uses TRBV5-6 with TRBJ1-5; perhaps TRBD1 as D (5 bases). The CDR3 is 13 amino acids. Germline V CDR1 and CDR2: SGHDT, YYEEEE. The V end lost 4 bases, the J end lost 4 bases, and 9 bases lay between the germline ends. The CDR3 reads CASSTQGNQPQHF. CDR3 coding DNA: TGTGCCAGCAGCACCCAGGGTAATCAGCCCCAGCATTTT.

The chain links TRBV6-5 to TRBJ2-2; 8 nucleotides match TRBD1. The CDR3 runs 14 residues. The ends lost 2 bases at V and 7 bases at J; junction bases unmatched: 3. Germline V gene sequence: CDR1 MNHEY, CDR2 SVGAGI. The CDR3 reads CASSYQGASGELFF. CDR3 nucleotides: TGTGCCAGCAGTTACCAGGGGGCGAGCGGGGAGCTGTTTTTT.

J is TRBJ1-1 and V is TRBV5-5; perhaps TRBD1 as D (5 bases). The CDR3 sequence is 15 residues long. V lost 0 bases to trimming and J lost 4 bases, with 13 bases between them. Germline V gives CDR1 SGHKS, CDR2 YYEKEE (reference sequence). CDR3 in DNA: TGTGCCAGCAGCTTGGGTATTTCGGGGGGCACTGAAGCTTTCTTT. Its translation is CASSLGISGGTEAFF.

This clone was detected only a few times. The chain carries TRBV28 and TRBJ1-5, with a weak D call TRBD1 (5 bases). CDR3 size: 12 residues. The germline V gene encodes CDR1 MDHEN and CDR2 SYDVKM. Trimming left V 2 bases short and J 7 bases short, with 6 bases between. The CDR3 nucleotides read TGTGCCAGCAGTTTAAGGGGCCAGCCCCAGCATTTT. Its translation: CASSLRGQPQHF.

This sequence joins TRBV7-9 and TRBJ1-1; a weak D match, TRBD1 (6 bases). V was clipped by 8 bases and J by 0 bases, with 10 bases between them. The germline V gene has CDR1 SEHNR and CDR2 FQNEAQ (reference sequence). The CDR3 length is 13 residues. The CDR3, as DNA: TGTGCCAGCCACAGGGACCTGAACACTGAAGCTTTCTTT. Translation gives CASHRDLNTEAFF.

The CDR3 bases are TGTGCCAGCAGTTACGGGACAGGGCTCGGCTACACCTTC. Translating it yields CASSYGTGLGYTF. The J gene is TRBJ1-2, the V gene TRBV6-5; TRBD1 matches at 9 bases. The germline CDR1 and CDR2 sequences are MNHEY and SVGAGI. V trimming: 2 bases; J trimming: 8 bases; junction bases outside the gene matches: 3. CDR3 size: 13 residues.

This chain links TRBV7-2 with TRBJ2-7, with 8 bases fitting TRBD2. After removal of 6 bases from V and 0 bases from J, the junction contained 10 bases not matched to a gene. This CDR3 comprises 16 residues. CDR1 and CDR2 from the germline V gene are SGHTA and FQGNSA. The CDR3 is CASRDALTSASYEQYF. As DNA, the CDR3 is TGTGCCAGCAGGGATGCCCTGACTAGCGCCTCCTACGAGCAGTACTTC.

Notes on this clone: Other DNA sequences in the same sample also yield this CDR3. In DNA form, the CDR3 reads TGTGCCAGCAGCGCCACTAGCGGCTCCTACAATGAGCAGTTCTTC. Protein sequence: CASSATSGSYNEQFF. This rearrangement joins TRBV9 to TRBJ2-1; the match to TRBD2 covers 8 bases. V was pared by 3 bases and J by 0 bases, with 2 bases of the junction left unmatched. In germline, CDR1 is SGDLS, CDR2 YYNGEE. There are 15 residues in the CDR3.

The chain combines TRBV10-3 with TRBJ1-2, with 7 bases that match TRBD1. Trimming took 7 bases from V and 2 from J; bases not matched to a gene: 10. This CDR3 is 15 amino acids long. Germline values: CDR1 ENHRY, CDR2 SYGVKD. The CDR3 DNA reads TGTGCCATCACCGCGTCCGCGGGACAGAACTATGGCTACACCTTC. Translated: CAITASAGQNYGYTF.

This rearrangement joins TRBV2 to TRBJ1-4, with 10 bases lining up with TRBD1. Per the germline V gene, CDR1 is SNHLY and CDR2 is FYNNEI. This CDR3 is built from 15 residues. V dropped 2 bases and J dropped 8; count of bases not matched to a gene: 5. CDR3 region: CASSETRQGAEKLFF. The CDR3 DNA is TGTGCCAGCAGTGAAACCCGACAGGGGGCCGAAAAACTGTTTTTT.

The rearrangement links TRBV5-6 to TRBJ1-1; D might be TRBD1 (6 bases). CDR1 SGHDT and CDR2 YYEEEE come from the germline V gene. V was shortened by 5 bases and J by 5 bases, with 16 bases between the two germline ends. The CDR3 runs 14 residues. CDR3 protein: CASRRDTKETEAFF. The DNA for the CDR3 is TGTGCCAGCAGGAGGGACACCAAGGAAACTGAAGCTTTCTTT.

The J gene is TRBJ1-5, the V gene TRBV11-2; TRBD1 might be the D (5 bases). The V end lost 2 bases, the J end lost 0 bases, and 8 bases lay between the germline ends. Looked up from germline, CDR1 is SGHAT and CDR2 is FQNNGV. CDR3 size: 15 residues. CDR3 bases: TGTGCCAGCAGCTTACAGGGATATAGCAATCAGCCCCAGCATTTT. This gives the protein CASSLQGYSNQPQHF.

In its sample, this clone was seen a few times. The chain employs TRBV6-6 and TRBJ1-1; 10 nucleotides line up with TRBD1. The CDR3 length is 17 residues. The V and J ends lost 5 bases and 1 base, in that order; junction bases with no gene match: 10. From germline, CDR1 is MNHNY and CDR2 SVGAGI (reference sequence). The CDR3 is CASSLGTGEGKNTEAFF. CDR3 DNA: TGTGCCAGCAGTCTTGGGACAGGGGAGGGGAAGAACACTGAAGCTTTCTTT.

V is TRBV6-5 and J is TRBJ1-1; 8 bases agree with TRBD1. V lost 10 bases, J lost 4 bases, and 11 bases stayed unmatched. Germline CDR1 MNHEY, CDR2 SVGAGI. The CDR3 extends over 14 amino acids. The CDR3 coding sequence is TGTGCCACGACAGGACAGGGAAGAATCACTGAAGCTTTCTTT. Protein sequence: CATTGQGRITEAFF.

This sequence joins TRBV7-3 and TRBJ2-1, with TRBD1 matching 7 bases. V was clipped by 5 bases and J by 6 bases; unmatched bases: 4. CDR3 length: 13 amino acids. From germline, CDR1 is SGHTA and CDR2 FQGTGA. CDR3 sequence: CASSLDRANEQFF. The CDR3 DNA is TGTGCCAGCAGCCTCGACAGGGCCAATGAGCAGTTCTTC. The full variable domain, in which reference TRBV7-3 and TRBJ2-1 provide the parts outside the CDR3, is GAGVSQTPSNKVTEKGKYVELRCDPISGHTALYWYRQSLGQGPEFLIYFQGTGAADDSGLPNDRFFAVRPEGSVSTLKIQRTERGDSAVYLCASSLDRANEQFFGPGTRLTVL.

The chain recombines TRBV10-1 with TRBJ1-1; tentatively, D is TRBD1 (5 bases). Germline V gives CDR1 WNHNN, CDR2 SYGVQD (reference sequence). Trimming left V 3 bases short and J 0 bases short, with 8 bases between. The CDR3 length is 14 residues. The CDR3 region has the DNA TGCGCCAGCAGTGACCGGGGGTTGAACACTGAAGCTTTCTTT. This gives the protein CASSDRGLNTEAFF.

The chain links TRBV14 to TRBJ2-4; D may be TRBD1 (5 bases). CDR1 and CDR2 (germline): SGHDN, FVKESK. The CDR3 loop spans 15 amino acids. V was shortened by 0 bases and J by 7 bases, with 13 bases between the two germline ends. CDR3 coding DNA: TGTGCCAGCAGCCAAGATGGTGTTGCAGGGAACATTCAGTACTTC. Protein product: CASSQDGVAGNIQYF.

V and J are TRBV19 and TRBJ1-2; 11 bases agree with TRBD1. Germline V gene data show CDR1 as LNHDA and CDR2 as SQIVND (reference sequence). V gave up 8 bases and J gave up 7 bases; unmatched junction bases: 3. The CDR3 runs to 12 residues. CDR3 amino acids: CASGQGAGGYTF. CDR3 DNA sequence: TGTGCCAGTGGACAGGGGGCTGGTGGCTACACCTTC.